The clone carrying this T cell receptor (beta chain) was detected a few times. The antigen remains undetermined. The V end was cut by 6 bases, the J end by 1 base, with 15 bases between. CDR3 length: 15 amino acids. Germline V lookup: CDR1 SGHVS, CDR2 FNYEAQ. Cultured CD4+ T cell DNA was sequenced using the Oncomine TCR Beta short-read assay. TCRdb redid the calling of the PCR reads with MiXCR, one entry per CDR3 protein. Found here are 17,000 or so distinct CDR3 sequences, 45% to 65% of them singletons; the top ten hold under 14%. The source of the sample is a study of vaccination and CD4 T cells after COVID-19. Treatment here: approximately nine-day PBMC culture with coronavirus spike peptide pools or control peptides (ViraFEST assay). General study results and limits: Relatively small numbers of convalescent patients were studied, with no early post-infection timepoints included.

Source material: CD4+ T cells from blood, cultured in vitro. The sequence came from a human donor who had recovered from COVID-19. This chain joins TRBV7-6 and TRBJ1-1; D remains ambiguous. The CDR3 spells CASRRKREENTEAFF. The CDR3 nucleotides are TGTGCCAGCAGGAGGAAGAGGGAAGAGAACACTGAAGCTTTCTTT.